The 4 T cell receptor beta chains presented below share a single source sample, sequenced in a study of blood T cells in healthy people across ages. Then a second PCR, running roughly 7 to 11 cycles, was carried out with a sample-barcoded 5' primer and a J-beta primer mix. Each CDR3 protein is one row after TCRdb ran MiXCR on the 5' RACE reads. The sample lists about 1.8 million distinct CDR3 sequences; approximately 50% were seen once. Sequencing was carried out using blood. These receptor sequences come from a woman in her thirties or forties in good health.

This clonotype was seen at least ten times. This sequence joins TRBV9 and TRBJ2-6, with a weak D call TRBD2 (5 bases). The CDR3 extends over 15 amino acids. V was clipped by 0 bases and J by 1 base, with 5 bases between them. Germline-derived CDR1 and CDR2 are SGDLS and YYNGEE. The CDR3 is CASSVAGSGANVLTF. The CDR3, as DNA: TGTGCCAGCAGCGTAGCGGGGTCTGGGGCCAACGTCCTGACTTTC.

As concerns this clonotype: A read error may account for a junction end that differs from germline. The chain combines TRBV12-3 or TRBV12-4 with TRBJ2-3; D may be TRBD1 (6 bases). The CDR3 totals 14 residues. DNA of the CDR3: TGTGCCAGCAGGCCCAGGGGAAGCACAGATGCGCAGTATTTT. It yields the protein CASRPRGSTDAQYF.

The chain employs TRBV7-2 and TRBJ2-1, with D unresolved. Between the trimmed V and J ends, which lost 3 bases and 12 bases, there was a span of 18 bases. Germline V gene lookup returns CDR1 SGHTA and CDR2 FQGNSA. This CDR3 spans 14 amino acids. The CDR3 region is CASSLVGLASGQFF. The CDR3 bases are TGTGCCAGCAGCTTGGTGGGCTTGGCCTCAGGGCAGTTCTTC.

This clonotype was observed a handful of times. The V and J genes are TRBV4-1 and TRBJ2-4; 7 bases align to TRBD2. The DNA end favors TRBJ2-7, so the J call may be wrong. The germline V gene has CDR1 MGHRA and CDR2 YSYEKL. The CDR3 sequence is 13 residues long. In DNA form, the CDR3 reads TGCGCCAGCAGCCAGAGCGGGAACTACGAGCAGTACTTC. Its protein is CASSQSGNYEQYF.